The next 23 T cell receptor beta chains were all read from a single sample in a study of shared clonotypes between healthy human individuals. Clones were read by immunoSEQ multiplex PCR, and TCRdb kept only the in-frame ones, dropping some. The table records 2 million to 3 million clones, 80% to 95% of them present only once. Sequenced: naive CD4+ T cells from PBMCs. As for subset: CD45RA+ positively selected. The receptors here all came from a man between 18 and 29 years old in good health. Some clones in this sample may be carry-over from other donors' samples.

The V gene is TRBV7-2, the J gene TRBJ2-1; D is unclear. V lost 5 bases and J lost 3, with 14 bases in between. This CDR3 is 15 amino acids long. Germline V gene data show CDR1 as SGHTA and CDR2 as FQGNSA. The CDR3 sequence is CASSVGLPNYNEQFF. CDR3 bases: TGTGCCAGCAGCGTCGGGCTACCGAACTACAATGAGCAGTTCTTC. Variable domain in full (rest from reference TRBV7-2 and TRBJ2-1): GAGVSQSPSNKVTEKGKDVELRCDPISGHTALYWYRQSLGQGLEFLIYFQGNSAPDKSGLPSDRFSAERTGGSVSTLTIQRTQQEDSAVYLCASSVGLPNYNEQFFGPGTRLTVL.

This clone showed up just a few times. The gene calls are TRBV14 and TRBJ2-1; TRBD2 matches 9 bases. The trim removed 0 bases at V and 6 bases at J, leaving 6 bases unmatched. This CDR3 region has 16 residues. CDR1 is SGHDN and CDR2 is FVKESK in the germline V gene. CDR3: CASSQDGREGRNEQFF. As DNA, the CDR3 is TGTGCCAGCAGCCAAGACGGGCGGGAGGGCCGCAATGAGCAGTTCTTC.

This chain connects TRBV4-2 to TRBJ1-5; D remains ambiguous. This CDR3 contains 18 residues. V lost 2 bases, J lost 0 bases, and 17 bases lay in between. The germline V gene encodes CDR1 LGHNA and CDR2 YNFKEQ. The CDR3 nucleotides are TGTGCCAGCAGCCAAACCATGGTCGGGAGGAATAGCAATCAGCCCCAGCATTTT. Protein sequence: CASSQTMVGRNSNQPQHF.

CDR3 nucleotides: TGTGCCAGCAGTGGAGAGACTAGCGTCCAAGAGACCCAGTACTTC. Residues: CASSGETSVQETQYF. The V gene is TRBV2, the J gene TRBJ2-5; the match to TRBD2 covers 8 bases. Germline V gives CDR1 SNHLY, CDR2 FYNNEI. The CDR3 contains 15 residues. J gave up 1 base and V 4 bases, and 5 bases lay outside the gene matches.

This clone was observed once. J is TRBJ2-1 and V is TRBV2; D gene unclear. Germline V gene sequence: CDR1 SNHLY, CDR2 FYNNEI. The CDR3 consists of 12 residues. Deletions cut 7 bases from V and 4 bases from J, with 8 bases between. Written as DNA, the CDR3 is TGTGCCAGCATAGAATATTACAATGAGCAGTTCTTC. This gives the protein CASIEYYNEQFF.

Note on this clone: The sample contains more than one DNA sequence encoding this CDR3. This sequence joins TRBV19 and TRBJ1-5; D not certain. Trimming took 1 base from V and 2 from J, leaving 6 bases between them. The CDR3 runs 14 residues. Germline CDR1 and CDR2: LNHDA and SQIVND (reference sequence). In DNA form, the CDR3 reads TGTGCCAGTAGTATAGTTAGTGGCAATCAGCCCCAGCATTTT. It yields the protein CASSIVSGNQPQHF.

The J gene is TRBJ2-2, the V gene TRBV4-3; the D is unclear. Trimming shortened V by 4 bases and J by 5 bases, and 17 bases separated the two germline ends. The CDR3 totals 16 residues. Germline assignment: CDR1 LGHNA and CDR2 YSLEER. As DNA, the CDR3 is TGCGCCAGCAGCCTCCTCCTTGGAGTCGGTACCGGGGAGCTGTTTTTT. Translated: CASSLLLGVGTGELFF.

As to this clone: One end of the junction varies from germline; a read error may be responsible. The V and J genes are TRBV4-3 and TRBJ2-2; the D is unclear. CDR1 LGHNA and CDR2 YSLEER come from the germline V gene. The CDR3 has 16 residues. DNA for the CDR3: TGCGCCAGCAGCCAAGAAGTCTATTTGAACGCCGGGGAGCTGTTTTTT. The encoded protein is CASSQEVYLNAGELFF.

This clone appeared once. The rearrangement uses TRBV5-1 and TRBJ2-3; D is unresolved. Germline lookup yields CDR1 SGHRS and CDR2 YFSETQ. Trimming took off 4 bases at V and 2 bases at J, with 11 bases between the two ends. The CDR3 totals 14 residues. The chain's CDR3 is CASSPPTNTDTQYF. In DNA, the CDR3 is TGCGCCAGCAGCCCACCGACAAACACAGATACGCAGTATTTT.

The J gene is TRBJ2-2, the V gene TRBV7-3; 9 bases are a match to TRBD2. The V gene's germline CDR1 is SGHTA and CDR2 FQGTGA. The V gene end was trimmed by 1 base and the J gene end by 7 bases; junction bases not matched to a gene: 1. This CDR3 spans 14 amino acids. CDR3 in amino acids: CASSLKREDGELFF. As DNA, the CDR3 is TGTGCCAGCAGCTTAAAGCGGGAGGACGGGGAGCTGTTTTTT.

This chain connects TRBV5-4 to TRBJ1-4; 7 nucleotides line up with TRBD1. CDR1 SGHNT and CDR2 YYREEE come from the germline V gene (reference sequence). V gave up 1 base and J gave up 7 bases; unmatched junction bases: 4. This CDR3 comprises 14 residues. The DNA for the CDR3 is TGTGCCAGCAGCTTGAGCAGGGGGGGTGAAAAACTGTTTTTT. Its translation is CASSLSRGGEKLFF.

The chain couples TRBV27 to TRBJ2-1; possibly TRBD2 for D (6 bases). V lost 5 bases to trimming and J lost 0 bases, with 14 bases between them. Germline V gene sequence: CDR1 MNHEY, CDR2 SMNVEV (reference sequence). This CDR3 comprises 16 residues. CDR3 region: CASSVTTRVSYNEQFF. Written as DNA, the CDR3 is TGTGCCAGCAGTGTCACGACTAGGGTCTCCTACAATGAGCAGTTCTTC.

This chain joins TRBV11-1 and TRBJ2-5, with D perhaps TRBD2 (7 bases). Trimming left V 5 bases short and J 4 bases short, with 26 bases between. CDR3 length equals 18 residues. Germline V gene data show CDR1 as SGHAT and CDR2 as FQDESV (reference sequence). The CDR3 sequence is CASSPNRGGIGRRETQYF. The DNA of the CDR3 is TGTGCCAGCAGCCCCAATAGGGGGGGCATCGGCAGGAGAGAGACCCAGTACTTC.

The J gene is TRBJ2-2, the V gene TRBV4-3; D remains ambiguous. This CDR3 has 12 residues. Trimming removed 0 bases at V and 5 bases at J, with 1 base between. From germline, CDR1 is LGHNA and CDR2 YSLEER. The CDR3 DNA follows: TGCGCCAGCAGCCAAGAAACCGGGGAGCTGTTTTTT. It translates to CASSQETGELFF.

As concerns this clone: Additional DNA sequences in this sample encode the identical CDR3. The gene calls are TRBV18 and TRBJ2-7; no clear D gene. CDR3 length: 13 amino acids. Trimming shortened V by 0 bases and J by 2 bases, and 5 bases separated the two germline ends. Germline V gene data show CDR1 as KGHSH and CDR2 as LQKENI. In nucleotides, the CDR3 is TGTGCCAGCTCACCACCGAGTACCTACGAGCAGTACTTC. It encodes CASSPPSTYEQYF.

This clone was picked up one time. V usage is TRBV9 and J usage is TRBJ2-1; no definite D call. The CDR3 consists of 12 residues. Germline lookup yields CDR1 SGDLS and CDR2 YYNGEE. Trimming cost V 3 bases and J 3 bases, with 4 bases left between them. The CDR3 DNA sequence: TGTGCCAGCAGCGGGGTCTACAATGAGCAGTTCTTC. Translating it yields CASSGVYNEQFF.

The genes are TRBV6-6 and TRBJ2-7, with a possible D match to TRBD1 (6 bases). The CDR3 consists of 13 residues. Germline CDR1 is MNHNY and CDR2 is SVGAGI (reference sequence). V was clipped by 4 bases and J by 3 bases, with 10 bases between them. CDR3 sequence (DNA): TGTGCCAGCAGTTTCGGGACACTCTACGAGCAGTACTTC. Its translation is CASSFGTLYEQYF.

This clone appeared once. The CDR3 DNA reads TGTGCCAGCAGCGTAGCGACCAACACAGATACGCAGTATTTT. It specifies CASSVATNTDTQYF. The chain joins TRBV9 to TRBJ2-3; no clear D. The germline gives CDR1 SGDLS, CDR2 YYNGEE. The CDR3 loop spans 14 amino acids. V gave up 0 bases and J gave up 2 bases, with 7 bases separating them.

This rearrangement joins TRBV29-1 to TRBJ2-7; D assignment may be TRBD1 or TRBD2 (5 bases each). This CDR3 is built from 13 residues. V was shortened by 7 bases and J by 5 bases, with 18 bases between the two germline ends. The germline V gene has CDR1 SQVTM and CDR2 ANQGSEA. CDR3 amino acids: CSAGTVARDEQYF. CDR3 DNA sequence: TGCAGCGCTGGGACGGTCGCTCGGGACGAGCAGTACTTC.

V is TRBV2 and J is TRBJ2-5; D may be TRBD1 (6 bases). There are 14 residues in the CDR3. Germline CDR1 reads SNHLY; CDR2 reads FYNNEI. Trimming pared 6 bases from V and 5 bases from J, leaving 16 bases between. The CDR3 here is CASSTRTQGETQYF. DNA of the CDR3: TGTGCCAGCAGCACCCGGACTCAGGGGGAGACCCAGTACTTC.

The CDR3 sequence: CSVVYRSYEQYF. CDR3 DNA: TGCAGCGTTGTGTACAGAAGCTACGAGCAGTACTTC. The gene calls are TRBV29-1 and TRBJ2-7; the D is unclear. This CDR3 comprises 12 residues. Trimming shortened V by 4 bases and J by 3 bases, and 10 bases separated the two germline ends. Germline CDR1 reads SQVTM; CDR2 reads ANQGSEA.

Of note for this clone: Other DNA sequences in this specimen translate into the identical CDR3. V is TRBV30 and J is TRBJ2-7; weak D call: TRBD2 (7 bases). The CDR3 totals 14 residues. Trimming pared 0 bases from V and 0 bases from J, leaving 9 bases between. Per the germline V gene, CDR1 is GTSNPN and CDR2 is SVGIG (reference sequence). CDR3 DNA sequence: TGTGCCTGGAGTGTAGGGGGGGTCTCCTACGAGCAGTACTTC. It codes for CAWSVGGVSYEQYF.

V usage is TRBV20-1 and J usage is TRBJ2-1; D uncertain. In germline, CDR1 is DFQATT, CDR2 SNEGSKA (reference sequence). Trimming cost V 6 bases and J 8 bases, with 11 bases left between them. This CDR3 is 11 amino acids long. The CDR3 DNA sequence: TGCAGTGCCACGCCCGGGTATGAGCAGTTCTTC. Translation gives CSATPGYEQFF.